This entry concerns a single T cell receptor beta chain. No antigen is known for it. The assay was immunoSEQ multiplex PCR, and TCRdb's table has in-frame clones only and misses some. The sample lists over 110,000 clones, 85% to 95% occurring once. The CDR3 sequence is 14 residues long. Germline values: CDR1 SGHDN, CDR2 FVKESK. V was cut by 4 bases and J by 1 base, with 11 bases left in between. These data originate in a study of cytotoxic CD8 clonotypes in ibrutinib-treated CLL. Whole-study context: IGHV unmutated 17 to 18; relapsed/refractory more than ten; treatment-naive over 14.

General study findings and limits: Researchers report that baseline clonality outpaced age-matched healthy donors and tracked circulating CD8+ T-cell counts. Having risen at ibrutinib response, clonality had fallen back toward baseline by progression. The clonality rise at ibrutinib response reflected private clonotype expansion.

The starting material was PBMCs, obtained after 12 months of ibrutinib treatment. The rearrangement links TRBV14 to TRBJ2-7, with TRBD2 as a possible D gene (6 bases). This sequence originates from a human donor with chronic lymphocytic leukemia. The DNA for the CDR3 is TGTGCCAGCAGCCCGACTAGTAGTTCCTACGAGCAGTACTTC. It codes for CASSPTSSSYEQYF.